These T cell receptor beta chains were read from a single sample in a study of T cells after yellow fever vaccination. A single record per CDR3 protein comes from TCRdb applying MiXCR to the 5' RACE reads. The top ten hold about 42% of the sample, which has approximately 120,000 distinct CDR3 sequences, roughly 15% seen once. This material consisted of CD8+ T cells sorted from PBMCs, taken 5 days after the yellow fever booster vaccination. These receptors came from a man aged 18-30 years who received the YFV17D yellow fever vaccine. Both conserved end residues are part of each CDR3. Each record gives: J gene, clone size, D gene, V gene, CDR3 DNA, CDR3 protein. The D gene is left open where the match is weak. Part of the rows lack a size; the others show once, few, many or a class for expanded clones.

j_gene: TRBJ1-4; abundance: few; d_gene: -; v_gene: TRBV20-1; CDR3nt: TGCAGTGCTAGGGGGGCGTCCGATGAAAAACTGTTTTTT; CDR3aa: CSARGASDEKLFF
j_gene: TRBJ2-1; abundance: -; d_gene: -; v_gene: TRBV20-1; CDR3nt: TGCAGTGCGATCCGTACTAACAGGATAGGCAATGAGCAGTTCTTC; CDR3aa: CSAIRTNRIGNEQFF
j_gene: TRBJ2-1; abundance: many; d_gene: -; v_gene: TRBV29-1; CDR3nt: TGCAGCAAATCGGGGGGCCACGACAATGAGCAGTTCTTC; CDR3aa: CSKSGGHDNEQFF
j_gene: TRBJ1-2; abundance: -; d_gene: -; v_gene: TRBV12-3/TRBV12-4; CDR3nt: TGTGCCAGCAGTTGGGGGAGGGGCTACACCTTC; CDR3aa: CASSWGRGYTF
j_gene: TRBJ2-7; abundance: -; d_gene: -; v_gene: TRBV9; CDR3nt: TGTGCCAGCAGCACAAGGGACACCACCTACGAGCAGTACTTC; CDR3aa: CASSTRDTTYEQYF
j_gene: TRBJ2-1; abundance: -; d_gene: TRBD2; v_gene: TRBV9; CDR3nt: TGTGCCAGCAGCGGGGGACTAGCGGGGGGCCTTTACAATGAGCAGTTCTTC; CDR3aa: CASSGGLAGGLYNEQFF
j_gene: TRBJ2-7; abundance: -; d_gene: -; v_gene: TRBV27; CDR3nt: TGTGCCAGCAGCCCCGAGGGATCCTACGAGCAGTACTTC; CDR3aa: CASSPEGSYEQYF
j_gene: TRBJ2-1; abundance: many; d_gene: -; v_gene: TRBV11-2; CDR3nt: TGTGCCAGCAGCTACCCCCCCCAGGAGCCTTCCTACAATGAGCAGTTCTTC; CDR3aa: CASSYPPQEPSYNEQFF
j_gene: TRBJ2-5; abundance: -; d_gene: TRBD2; v_gene: TRBV7-3; CDR3nt: TGTGCCAGCAGCCAGACTAGCGGAGAGACCCAGTACTTC; CDR3aa: CASSQTSGETQYF
j_gene: TRBJ2-5; abundance: few; d_gene: -; v_gene: TRBV7-6; CDR3nt: TGTGCCAGCAGCTTATTCCTTCAGGGGAAAGAGACCCAGTACTTC; CDR3aa: CASSLFLQGKETQYF
j_gene: TRBJ2-7; abundance: -; d_gene: TRBD1; v_gene: TRBV4-1; CDR3nt: TGCGCCAGCAGCCTGAGGGACAGGGAGATCGAGCAGTACTTC; CDR3aa: CASSLRDREIEQYF
j_gene: TRBJ2-3; abundance: -; d_gene: -; v_gene: TRBV7-3; CDR3nt: TGTGCCAGCAGCTTCGGGGATGGGTTCGGAGATACGCAGTATTTT; CDR3aa: CASSFGDGFGDTQYF
j_gene: TRBJ1-1; abundance: many; d_gene: -; v_gene: TRBV5-6; CDR3nt: TGTGCCAGCAGCGAGCTGAACACTGAAGCTTTCTTT; CDR3aa: CASSELNTEAFF
j_gene: TRBJ2-5; abundance: many; d_gene: -; v_gene: TRBV7-7; CDR3nt: TGTGCCAGCAGCCGATATTTTGAAGGGCGAGAGACCCAGTACTTC; CDR3aa: CASSRYFEGRETQYF
j_gene: TRBJ2-7; abundance: few; d_gene: -; v_gene: TRBV7-2; CDR3nt: TGTGCCAGCAGCTTAGTCGCCAGCTTCTCCTACGAGCAGTACTTC; CDR3aa: CASSLVASFSYEQYF
j_gene: TRBJ2-2; abundance: -; d_gene: TRBD1; v_gene: TRBV12-3/TRBV12-4; CDR3nt: TGTGCCAGCAGGGGGGGACAGGCCGTCCCCGGGGAGCTGTTTTTT; CDR3aa: CASRGGQAVPGELFF
j_gene: TRBJ2-3; abundance: -; d_gene: -; v_gene: TRBV2; CDR3nt: TGTGCCAGCAGCAAAACCTCCACCGGGACGGGGGAGACAGATACGCAGTATTTT; CDR3aa: CASSKTSTGTGETDTQYF
j_gene: TRBJ1-5; abundance: -; d_gene: -; v_gene: TRBV3-1; CDR3nt: TGTGCCAGCAGCCAGGGGGTAGTGGTAAGCAATCAGCCCCAGCATTTT; CDR3aa: CASSQGVVVSNQPQHF
j_gene: TRBJ2-3; abundance: -; d_gene: -; v_gene: TRBV15; CDR3nt: TGTGCCACCATCTCGTCGGGGGCTCGGGCCACAGATACGCAGTATTTT; CDR3aa: CATISSGARATDTQYF
j_gene: TRBJ2-4; abundance: many; d_gene: TRBD1; v_gene: TRBV5-1; CDR3nt: TGCGCCAGCAGCTTGGGACAGGGGGCGAACATTCAGTACTTC; CDR3aa: CASSLGQGANIQYF
j_gene: TRBJ2-3; abundance: -; d_gene: -; v_gene: TRBV29-1; CDR3nt: TGCAGCGTCCCGATCGTGGATACGCAGTATTTT; CDR3aa: CSVPIVDTQYF
j_gene: TRBJ2-3; abundance: -; d_gene: -; v_gene: TRBV7-9; CDR3nt: TGTGCCAGCAGCTCCTGGAGAAGCTCAAGCCCCACAGATACGCAGTATTTT; CDR3aa: CASSSWRSSSPTDTQYF
j_gene: TRBJ2-5; abundance: -; d_gene: -; v_gene: TRBV28; CDR3nt: TGTGCCAGCAGTTTGGCCGGGGAAGAAGAGACCCAGTACTTC; CDR3aa: CASSLAGEEETQYF
j_gene: TRBJ2-2; abundance: -; d_gene: TRBD2; v_gene: TRBV6-2/TRBV6-3; CDR3nt: TGTGCCAGCAGTTACGAGGCGGGGGTTACCGGGGAGCTGTTTTTT; CDR3aa: CASSYEAGVTGELFF
j_gene: TRBJ1-5; abundance: -; d_gene: -; v_gene: TRBV20-1; CDR3nt: TGCAGTGCTAGAGATCAGGGAGGTAGCAATCAGCCCCAGCATTTT; CDR3aa: CSARDQGGSNQPQHF
j_gene: TRBJ1-5; abundance: -; d_gene: -; v_gene: TRBV20-1; CDR3nt: TGCAGTGCTACGACAGATTATAGCAATCAGCCCCAGCATTTT; CDR3aa: CSATTDYSNQPQHF